The entry below describes one T cell receptor (beta chain). The antigen is unknown. The data originate from a study of T cell responses to AZD1222 COVID-19 vaccine. The method was immunoSEQ multiplex PCR; TCRdb's version includes in-frame clones alone and lacks a portion of them. The sample includes 140,000 to 150,000 clones, just under 95% of them seen just once. Findings and limits, study-wide: Researchers report vaccine-associated CD4 TCRs spanning spike, with dominance at 160-218 and 743-854. Repertoire sampling was restricted to post-peak T cell response timepoints. Following two doses of AZD1222, Spike-specific TCR breadth and depth rose.

The CDR3 is made up of 12 amino acids. V was trimmed by 5 bases and J by 6 bases, leaving 11 bases between them. Germline V CDR1 and CDR2: SEHNR, FQNEAQ (reference sequence). The sequences come from peripheral blood, collected on day 0 of AZD1222 vaccination. The rearrangement links TRBV7-9 to TRBJ2-7, with D perhaps TRBD2 (6 bases). The sequence derives from an adult in good health. CDR3 amino acids: CASSRDLTEQYF. CDR3 bases: TGTGCCAGCAGCCGGGACTTAACCGAGCAGTACTTC. The variable domain in full, with the rest retrieved from reference TRBV7-9 and TRBJ2-7, is DTGVSQNPRHKITKRGQNVTFRCDPISEHNRLYWYRQTLGQGPEFLTYFQNEAQLEKSRLLSDRFSAERPKGSFSTLEIQRTEQGDSAMYLCASSRDLTEQYFGPGTRLTVT.